Detailed here is one T cell receptor (beta chain). The data are from a study of blood T cell repertoires in COVID-19. At the level of the study: The origin of the acute and convalescent COVID-19 samples was the United States, Italy and Spain. Nucleic acid was either cDNA or gDNA, and it came from T cells, B-cell-depleted T cells, or PBMCs.

Original processing notes: Using reference gene primer amplification, nucleated cell counts were estimated. Libraries were prepared by immunoSEQ multiplex PCR; TCRdb keeps only in-frame clonotypes and omits some of them. That table furnishes V, J and clone size, whereas the DNA furnished D and trimming. The sample contains some 97,000 clones, about 89% of which appear only once. The germline V and J ends were trimmed by 0 bases and 1 base, with 10 bases remaining between them. Per germline, CDR1 SGHRS and CDR2 YFSETQ. The CDR3 contains 16 residues. The V and J genes are TRBV5-1 and TRBJ2-2, with D possibly matching TRBD1 (6 bases). The sample comprised peripheral blood. The receptor was isolated from a man in his fifties or sixties with acute or convalescent COVID-19. The CDR3 loop is CASSLAAGENTGELFF. The CDR3 region has the DNA TGCGCCAGCAGCTTGGCCGCAGGGGAGAACACCGGGGAGCTGTTTTTT.